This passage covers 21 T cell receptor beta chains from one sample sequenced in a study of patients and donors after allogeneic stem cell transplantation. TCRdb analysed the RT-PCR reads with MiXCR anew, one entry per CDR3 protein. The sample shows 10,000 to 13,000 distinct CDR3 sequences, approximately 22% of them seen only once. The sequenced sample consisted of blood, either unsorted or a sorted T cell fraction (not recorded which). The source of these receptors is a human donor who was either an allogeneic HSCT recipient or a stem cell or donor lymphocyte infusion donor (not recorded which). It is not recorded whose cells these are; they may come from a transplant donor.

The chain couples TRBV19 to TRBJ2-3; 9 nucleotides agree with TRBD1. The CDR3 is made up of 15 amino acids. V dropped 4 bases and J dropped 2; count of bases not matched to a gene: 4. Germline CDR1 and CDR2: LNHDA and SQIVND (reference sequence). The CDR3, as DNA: TGTGCCAGTAGTAGGACAGGGGCTGACACAGATACGCAGTATTTT. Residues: CASSRTGADTDTQYF.

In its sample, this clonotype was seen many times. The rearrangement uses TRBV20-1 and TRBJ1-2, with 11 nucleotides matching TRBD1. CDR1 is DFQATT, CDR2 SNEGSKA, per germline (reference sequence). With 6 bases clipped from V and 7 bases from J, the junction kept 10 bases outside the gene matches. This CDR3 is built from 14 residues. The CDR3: CSADPGQGDRGYTF. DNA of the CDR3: TGCAGTGCCGACCCGGGACAGGGGGATCGTGGCTACACCTTC.

This CDR3 is CASSSQITGSTEAFF. The CDR3 DNA reads TGTGCCAGCAGCTCACAAATTACAGGGTCGACTGAAGCTTTCTTT. The chain uses TRBV11-2 and TRBJ1-1; D is possibly TRBD1 (6 bases). Germline assignment: CDR1 SGHAT and CDR2 FQNNGV. The CDR3 has 15 amino acids. The V end lost 4 bases, the J end lost 5 bases, and 17 bases lay between the germline ends.

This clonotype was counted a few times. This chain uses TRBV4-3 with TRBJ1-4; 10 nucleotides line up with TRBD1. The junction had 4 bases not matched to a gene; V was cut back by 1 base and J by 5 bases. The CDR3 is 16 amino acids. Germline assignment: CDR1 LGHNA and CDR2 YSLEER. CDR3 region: CASSQGGTGANEKLFF. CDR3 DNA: TGCGCCAGCAGCCAAGGGGGGACAGGGGCAAATGAAAAACTGTTTTTT.

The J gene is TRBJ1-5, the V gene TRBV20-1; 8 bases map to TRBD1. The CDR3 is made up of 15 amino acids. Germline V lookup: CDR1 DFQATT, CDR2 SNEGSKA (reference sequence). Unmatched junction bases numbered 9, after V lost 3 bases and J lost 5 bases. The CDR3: CSASRQGRPDQPQHF. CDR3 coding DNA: TGCAGTGCTAGTCGACAGGGGCGCCCCGATCAGCCCCAGCATTTT.

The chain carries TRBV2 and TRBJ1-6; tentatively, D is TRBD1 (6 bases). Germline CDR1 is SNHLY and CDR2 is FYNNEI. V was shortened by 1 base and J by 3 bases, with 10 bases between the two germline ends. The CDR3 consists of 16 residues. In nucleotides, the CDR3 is TGTGCCAGCAGTGAAGAAACAGGGTTCTATAATTCACCCCTCCACTTT. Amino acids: CASSEETGFYNSPLHF.

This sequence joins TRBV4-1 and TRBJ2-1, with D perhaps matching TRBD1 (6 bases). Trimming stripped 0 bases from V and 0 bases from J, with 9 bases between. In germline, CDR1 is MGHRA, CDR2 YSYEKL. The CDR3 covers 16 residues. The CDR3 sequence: CASSQDRGSSYNEQFF. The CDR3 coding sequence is TGCGCCAGCAGCCAAGATAGGGGGAGCTCCTACAATGAGCAGTTCTTC.

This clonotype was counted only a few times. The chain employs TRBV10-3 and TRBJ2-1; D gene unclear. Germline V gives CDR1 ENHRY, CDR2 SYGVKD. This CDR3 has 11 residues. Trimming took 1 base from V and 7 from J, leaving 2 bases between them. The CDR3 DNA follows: TGTGCCATCAGTGAGTTGAATGAGCAGTTCTTC. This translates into CAISELNEQFF.

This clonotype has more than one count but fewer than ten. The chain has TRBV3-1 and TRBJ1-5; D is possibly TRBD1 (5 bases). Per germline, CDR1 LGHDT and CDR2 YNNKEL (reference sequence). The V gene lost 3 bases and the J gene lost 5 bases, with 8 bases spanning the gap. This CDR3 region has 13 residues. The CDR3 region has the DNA TGTGCCAGCAGCCAGATAGGGGATCAGCCCCAGCATTTT. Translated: CASSQIGDQPQHF. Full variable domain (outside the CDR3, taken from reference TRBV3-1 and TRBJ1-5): DTAVSQTPKYLVTQMGNDKSIKCEQNLGHDTMYWYKQDSKKFLKIMFSYNNKELIINETVPNRFSPKSPDKAHLNLHINSLELGDSAVYFCASSQIGDQPQHFGDGTRLSIL.

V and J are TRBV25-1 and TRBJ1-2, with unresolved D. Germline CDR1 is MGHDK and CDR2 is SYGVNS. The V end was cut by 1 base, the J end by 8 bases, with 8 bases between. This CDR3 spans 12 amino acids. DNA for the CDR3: TGTGCCAGCAGTGAATTTAAGGGAGGCTACACCTTC. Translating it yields CASSEFKGGYTF.

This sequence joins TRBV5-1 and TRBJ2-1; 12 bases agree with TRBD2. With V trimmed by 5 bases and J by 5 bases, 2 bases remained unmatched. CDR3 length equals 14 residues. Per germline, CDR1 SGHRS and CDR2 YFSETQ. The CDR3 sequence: CASRTSGGNNEQFF. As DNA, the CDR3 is TGCGCCAGCAGAACTAGCGGGGGGAACAATGAGCAGTTCTTC.

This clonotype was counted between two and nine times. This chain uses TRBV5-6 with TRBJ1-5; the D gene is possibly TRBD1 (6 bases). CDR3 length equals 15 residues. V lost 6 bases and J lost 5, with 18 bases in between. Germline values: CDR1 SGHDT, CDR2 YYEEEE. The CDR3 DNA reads TGTGCCAGCACCCGAGGGGGTGGGTTTTATCAGCCCCAGCATTTT. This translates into CASTRGGGFYQPQHF.

This chain's CDR3 is CASSYAGVNAEAFF. The CDR3 DNA reads as TGTGCCAGCAGCTACGCCGGGGTTAACGCTGAAGCTTTCTTT. The chain couples TRBV27 to TRBJ1-1; no definite D call. V was pared by 6 bases and J by 6 bases, with 17 bases between. The germline CDR1 and CDR2 sequences are MNHEY and SMNVEV (reference sequence). This CDR3 is 14 amino acids long.

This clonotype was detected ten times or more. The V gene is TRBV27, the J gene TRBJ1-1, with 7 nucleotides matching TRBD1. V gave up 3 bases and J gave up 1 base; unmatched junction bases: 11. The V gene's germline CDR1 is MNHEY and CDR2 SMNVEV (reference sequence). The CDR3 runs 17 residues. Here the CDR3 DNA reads TGTGCCAGCAGTTTGGTCCGGCGGGGACAGACGAACACTGAAGCTTTCTTT. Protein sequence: CASSLVRRGQTNTEAFF.

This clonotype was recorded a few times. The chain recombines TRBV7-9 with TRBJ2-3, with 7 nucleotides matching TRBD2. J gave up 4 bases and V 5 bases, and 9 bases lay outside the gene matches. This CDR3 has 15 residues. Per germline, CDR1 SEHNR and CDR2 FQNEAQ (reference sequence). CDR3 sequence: CASSPVRGGADTQYF. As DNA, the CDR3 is TGTGCCAGCAGCCCTGTCCGCGGGGGTGCAGATACGCAGTATTTT.

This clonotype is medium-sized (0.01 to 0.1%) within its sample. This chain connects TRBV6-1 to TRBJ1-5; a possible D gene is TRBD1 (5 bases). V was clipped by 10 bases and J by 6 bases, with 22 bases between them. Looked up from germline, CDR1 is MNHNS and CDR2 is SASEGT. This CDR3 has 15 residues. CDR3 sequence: CATKPDSHALQPQHF. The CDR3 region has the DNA TGTGCCACCAAACCAGACAGCCACGCACTTCAGCCCCAGCATTTT.

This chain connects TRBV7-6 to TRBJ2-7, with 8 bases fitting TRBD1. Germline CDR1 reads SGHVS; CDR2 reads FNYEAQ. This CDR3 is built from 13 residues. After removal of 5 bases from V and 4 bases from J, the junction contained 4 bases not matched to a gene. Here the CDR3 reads CASSLRTGYEQYF. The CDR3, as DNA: TGTGCCAGCAGCCTCCGGACAGGGTACGAGCAGTACTTC.

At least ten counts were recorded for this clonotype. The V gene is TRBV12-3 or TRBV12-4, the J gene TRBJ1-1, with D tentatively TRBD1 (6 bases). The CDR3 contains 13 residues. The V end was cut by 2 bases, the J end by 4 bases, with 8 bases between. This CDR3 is CASSLQGSTEAFF. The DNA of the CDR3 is TGTGCCAGCAGTTTACAGGGGAGCACTGAAGCTTTCTTT.

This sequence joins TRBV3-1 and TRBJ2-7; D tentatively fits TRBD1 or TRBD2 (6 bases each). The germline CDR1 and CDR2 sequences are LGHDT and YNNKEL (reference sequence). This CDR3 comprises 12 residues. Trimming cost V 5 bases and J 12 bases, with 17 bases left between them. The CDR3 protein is CASSLSRGARYF. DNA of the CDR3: TGTGCCAGCAGCTTATCGAGGGGGGCTAGGTACTTC.

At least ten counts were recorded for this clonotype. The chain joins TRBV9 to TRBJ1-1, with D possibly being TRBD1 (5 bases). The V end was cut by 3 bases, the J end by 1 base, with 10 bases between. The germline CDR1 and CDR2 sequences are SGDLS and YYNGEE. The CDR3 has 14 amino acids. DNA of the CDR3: TGTGCCAGCAGCGCGGGACTCGAGAACACTGAAGCTTTCTTT. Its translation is CASSAGLENTEAFF.

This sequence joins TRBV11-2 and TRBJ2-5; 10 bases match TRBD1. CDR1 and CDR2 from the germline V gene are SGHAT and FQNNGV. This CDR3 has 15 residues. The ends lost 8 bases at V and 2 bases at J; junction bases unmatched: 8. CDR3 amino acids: CASVRTDRGQETQYF. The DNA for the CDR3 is TGTGCCAGCGTTCGAACGGACAGGGGGCAAGAGACCCAGTACTTC. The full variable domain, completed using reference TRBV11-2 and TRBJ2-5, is EAGVAQSPRYKIIEKRQSVAFWCNPISGHATLYWYQQILGQGPKLLIQFQNNGVVDDSQLPKDRFSAERLKGVDSTLKIQPAKLEDSAVYLCASVRTDRGQETQYFGPGTRLLVL.